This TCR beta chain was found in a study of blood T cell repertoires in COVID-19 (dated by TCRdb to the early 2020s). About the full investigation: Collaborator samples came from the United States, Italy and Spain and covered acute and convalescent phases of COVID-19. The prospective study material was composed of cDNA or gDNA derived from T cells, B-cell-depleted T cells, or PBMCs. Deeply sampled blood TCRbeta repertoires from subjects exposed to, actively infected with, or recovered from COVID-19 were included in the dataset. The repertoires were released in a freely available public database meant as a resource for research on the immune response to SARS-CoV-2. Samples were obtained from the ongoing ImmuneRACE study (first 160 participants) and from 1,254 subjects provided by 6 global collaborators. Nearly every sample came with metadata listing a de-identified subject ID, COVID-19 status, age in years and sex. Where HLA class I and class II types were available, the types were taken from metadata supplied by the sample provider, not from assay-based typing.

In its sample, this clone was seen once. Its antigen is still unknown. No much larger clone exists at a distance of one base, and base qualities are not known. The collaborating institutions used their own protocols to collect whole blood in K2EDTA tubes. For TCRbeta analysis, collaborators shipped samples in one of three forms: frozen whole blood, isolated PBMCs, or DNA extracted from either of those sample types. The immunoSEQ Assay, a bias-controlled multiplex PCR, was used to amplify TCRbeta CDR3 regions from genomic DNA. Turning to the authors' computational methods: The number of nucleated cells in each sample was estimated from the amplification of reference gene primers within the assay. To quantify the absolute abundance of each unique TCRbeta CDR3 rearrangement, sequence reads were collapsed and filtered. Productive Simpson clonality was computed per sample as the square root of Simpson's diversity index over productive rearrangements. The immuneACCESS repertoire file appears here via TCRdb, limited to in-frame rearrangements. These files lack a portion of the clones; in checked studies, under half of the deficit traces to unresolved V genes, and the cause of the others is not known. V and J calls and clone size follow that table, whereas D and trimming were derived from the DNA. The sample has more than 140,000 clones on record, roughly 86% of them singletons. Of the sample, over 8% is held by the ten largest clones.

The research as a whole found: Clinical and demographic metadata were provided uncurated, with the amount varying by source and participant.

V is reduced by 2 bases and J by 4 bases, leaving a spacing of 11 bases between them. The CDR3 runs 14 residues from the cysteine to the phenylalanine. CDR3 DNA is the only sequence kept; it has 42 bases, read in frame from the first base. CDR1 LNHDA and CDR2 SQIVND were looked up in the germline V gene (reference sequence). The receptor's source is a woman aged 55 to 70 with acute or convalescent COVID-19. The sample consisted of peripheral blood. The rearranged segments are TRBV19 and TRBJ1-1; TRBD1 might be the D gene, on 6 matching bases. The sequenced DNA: TGTGCCAGTAGTATAAGGGGGTACAGCACTGAAGCTTTCTTT. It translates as CASSIRGYSTEAFF.